This entry lists 29 T cell receptor beta chains sequenced from one sample in a study of blood T cell repertoires in COVID-19. Sequenced by immunoSEQ multiplex PCR; TCRdb stores in-frame clones only, minus some. The table has about 60,000 clones, roughly two thirds seen once. Material for sequencing was peripheral blood. These TCRs come from a woman in her seventies with COVID-19, enrolled during active disease.

By sample fraction, this clone is medium-sized. The rearrangement uses TRBV27 and TRBJ2-5; 9 bases agree with TRBD2. Germline V gene sequence: CDR1 MNHEY, CDR2 SMNVEV (reference sequence). The CDR3 runs 15 residues. The V segment lost 2 bases and the J segment 5 bases; nucleotides outside the gene matches: 6. The CDR3 sequence: CASSLGLASWETQYF. The CDR3 nucleotides read TGTGCCAGCAGTTTAGGACTAGCGTCATGGGAGACCCAGTACTTC.

V usage is TRBV19 and J usage is TRBJ1-5, with 7 bases fitting TRBD1. This CDR3 has 17 residues. Germline V gene data show CDR1 as LNHDA and CDR2 as SQIVND (reference sequence). Losses at the gene ends were 3 bases for V and 1 base for J; bases not matched to a gene: 9. The CDR3 DNA reads as TGTGCCAGTAGTATGAAAGGAGGGGGCCGGAGCAATCAGCCCCAGCATTTT. Translating it yields CASSMKGGGRSNQPQHF.

Turning to this clone: This may come from a read error, since a much larger clone is one base off. The gene calls are TRBV4-3 and TRBJ1-3; maybe TRBD1 (5 bases). The CDR3 totals 16 residues. Germline CDR1 is LGHNA and CDR2 is YSLEER. CDR3 coding DNA: TGCGCCAGCAACCAAGACTGGGGGGAAGGTGGAAACACCATATATTTT. Residues: CASNQDWGEGGNTIYF.

J is TRBJ2-2 and V is TRBV13, with TRBD2 matching over 8 bases. Trimming removed 1 base from V and 7 bases from J; junction bases left unmatched: 20. CDR1 is PRHDT and CDR2 is FYEKMQ in the germline V gene (reference sequence). CDR3 length: 20 residues. For the CDR3, the DNA is TGTGCCAGCAGCTTAGCCGGCCGACTAAGCGGGGGAGCACGGGGCGGGGAGCTGTTTTTT. Its translation: CASSLAGRLSGGARGGELFF. Complete variable domain (other parts from reference TRBV13 and TRBJ2-2): AAGVIQSPRHLIKEKRETATLKCYPIPRHDTVYWYQQGPGQDPQFLISFYEKMQSDKGSIPDRFSAQQFSDYHSELNMSSLELGDSALYFCASSLAGRLSGGARGGELFFGEGSRLTVL.

In its sample, this clone was seen a few times. The chain combines TRBV19 with TRBJ2-7, with TRBD1 matching over 12 bases. The V gene's germline CDR1 is LNHDA and CDR2 SQIVND (reference sequence). The CDR3 spans 14 residues. Trimming cost V 5 bases and J 5 bases; bases outside gene matches: 4. The CDR3 loop reads CASSSWDRGHEQYF. As DNA, the CDR3 is TGTGCCAGTAGTTCTTGGGACAGGGGGCACGAGCAGTACTTC.

The rearrangement uses TRBV10-3 and TRBJ1-5; 9 bases are a match to TRBD1. The CDR3 covers 15 residues. Germline V gene sequence: CDR1 ENHRY, CDR2 SYGVKD. V lost 4 bases, J lost 0 bases, and 1 base stayed unmatched. CDR3 in DNA: TGTGCCATCAGTGCGACAGGGGGTAGCAATCAGCCCCAGCATTTT. The encoded protein is CAISATGGSNQPQHF.

This clone was seen once. The chain is built from TRBV7-9 and TRBJ1-2; tentative D call: TRBD1 (6 bases). Per germline, CDR1 SEHNR and CDR2 FQNEAQ (reference sequence). This CDR3 has 12 amino acids. V was trimmed by 3 bases and J by 8 bases, leaving 10 bases between them. In nucleotides, the CDR3 is TGTGCCAGCAGCTTCCCAGGGGCAGGCTACACCTTC. Its protein is CASSFPGAGYTF.

The chain is built from TRBV2 and TRBJ2-6, with a possible D match to TRBD1 (6 bases). CDR3 length equals 17 residues. Germline V gene data show CDR1 as SNHLY and CDR2 as FYNNEI. Trimming cost V 5 bases and J 3 bases, with 17 bases left between them. Here the CDR3 reads CASSLDRLRGGANVLTF. CDR3 sequence (DNA): TGTGCCAGCAGTCTTGACAGGCTCCGGGGTGGGGCCAACGTCCTGACTTTC.

The chain employs TRBV18 and TRBJ1-2, with D possibly TRBD1 on 5 matching bases. The CDR3 consists of 15 residues. The V end lost 2 bases, the J end lost 0 bases, and 10 bases lay between the germline ends. Germline V lookup: CDR1 KGHSH, CDR2 LQKENI. CDR3 in amino acids: CASSPLEGANYGYTF. The CDR3 DNA reads TGTGCCAGCTCACCATTGGAAGGGGCTAACTATGGCTACACCTTC.

The rearrangement joins TRBV7-3 to TRBJ2-7, with 10 bases matching TRBD2. With V trimmed by 4 bases and J by 3 bases, 9 bases remained unmatched. This CDR3 is 16 amino acids long. Germline V gene data show CDR1 as SGHTA and CDR2 as FQGTGA. The CDR3 nucleotides read TGTGCCAGCAGCTCTACTAGCGGGGCTCCCTACTACGAGCAGTACTTC. Translation gives CASSSTSGAPYYEQYF.

The rearrangement links TRBV6-1 to TRBJ1-1, with D perhaps TRBD1 (6 bases). CDR1 MNHNS and CDR2 SASEGT come from the germline V gene. V shed 1 base and J shed 2 bases, with 8 bases lying between them. CDR3 size: 14 residues. CDR3 DNA: TGTGCCAGCAGTGAAGGCAGGGGCAACACTGAAGCTTTCTTT. This encodes CASSEGRGNTEAFF.

V and J are TRBV11-3 and TRBJ2-2; 8 bases align to TRBD2. This CDR3 contains 17 residues. The ends lost 5 bases at V and 4 bases at J; junction bases unmatched: 12. CDR1 and CDR2 from the germline V gene are SGHNT and YENEEA. The CDR3 nucleotides are TGTGCCAGCAGCCCCGGGACTGCGGCGGGGGGCACCGGGGAGCTGTTTTTT. Translation gives CASSPGTAAGGTGELFF.

The V call is TRBV4-2, the J call TRBJ2-2; 7 bases map to TRBD2. With V trimmed by 4 bases and J by 1 base, 3 bases remained unmatched. The CDR3 consists of 15 residues. CDR1 and CDR2 (germline): LGHNA, YNFKEQ. CDR3 in amino acids: CASSREGRNTGELFF. CDR3 bases: TGTGCCAGCAGCCGGGAGGGAAGGAACACCGGGGAGCTGTTTTTT.

The chain has TRBV5-8 and TRBJ2-3; D may be TRBD2 (5 bases). This CDR3 comprises 17 residues. The germline CDR1 and CDR2 sequences are SGHTS and YDEGEE. V was trimmed by 0 bases and J by 3 bases, leaving 17 bases between them. CDR3 coding DNA: TGTGCCAGCAGCTTGGCCAATGAGGGTTTAGGTACAGATACGCAGTATTTT. Its translation is CASSLANEGLGTDTQYF.

The V call is TRBV5-1, the J call TRBJ1-3; D unclear. The germline CDR1 and CDR2 sequences are SGHRS and YFSETQ. Trimming cost V 3 bases and J 8 bases, with 9 bases left between them. CDR3 length: 12 amino acids. The CDR3 region is CASSSGGDTIYF. The DNA of the CDR3 is TGCGCCAGCAGCTCGGGCGGGGACACCATATATTTT.

This chain uses TRBV6-2 or TRBV6-3 with TRBJ1-1; no clear D gene. Germline CDR1 MNHEY, CDR2 SVGEGT. The CDR3 has 14 amino acids. Trimming left V 2 bases short and J 9 bases short, with 16 bases between. CDR3 DNA sequence: TGTGCCAGCAGTTACGTGTCCGGAGCCCTTAAAGCTTTCTTT. This codes for CASSYVSGALKAFF.

The CDR3 spells CASSLRGGAEADTQYF. For the CDR3, the DNA is TGCGCCAGCAGCCTACGAGGGGGGGCGGAAGCAGATACGCAGTATTTT. The chain is built from TRBV4-3 and TRBJ2-3; D might be TRBD2 (7 bases). The germline V gene has CDR1 LGHNA and CDR2 YSLEER. The CDR3 extends over 16 amino acids. Trimming pared 4 bases from V and 4 bases from J, leaving 18 bases between.

The chain combines TRBV4-2 with TRBJ2-3, with a possible D match to TRBD2 (6 bases). Looked up from germline, CDR1 is LGHNA and CDR2 is YNFKEQ. V was cut by 1 base and J by 4 bases, with 6 bases left in between. This CDR3 is 13 amino acids long. CDR3 loop: CASSQGRADTQYF. The CDR3 DNA follows: TGTGCCAGCAGCCAAGGGAGGGCAGATACGCAGTATTTT.

The chain has TRBV9 and TRBJ2-1; 13 bases match TRBD2. Losses at the gene ends were 4 bases for V and 5 bases for J; bases not matched to a gene: 6. Germline V lookup: CDR1 SGDLS, CDR2 YYNGEE. The CDR3 is made up of 16 amino acids. CDR3 region: CASSPGTSGVDNEQFF. The CDR3 bases are TGTGCCAGCAGCCCAGGGACTAGCGGGGTGGACAATGAGCAGTTCTTC.

The CDR3 reads CASSEGGTSTDTQYF. CDR3 nucleotides: TGTGCCAGCAGCGAGGGAGGGACTAGCACAGATACGCAGTATTTT. The chain couples TRBV9 to TRBJ2-3; 7 nucleotides match TRBD2. With V trimmed by 3 bases and J by 0 bases, 4 bases remained unmatched. Per the germline V gene, CDR1 is SGDLS and CDR2 is YYNGEE. The CDR3 covers 15 residues.

By sample fraction, this clone is medium-sized. V is TRBV19 and J is TRBJ2-1; D not certain. The V gene lost 3 bases and the J gene lost 4 bases, with 7 bases spanning the gap. The germline CDR1 and CDR2 sequences are LNHDA and SQIVND (reference sequence). The CDR3 sequence is 13 residues long. CDR3 DNA: TGTGCCAGTAGTATTTCCGAGTACAATGAGCAGTTCTTC. Protein sequence: CASSISEYNEQFF. Variable domain in full (rest from reference TRBV19 and TRBJ2-1): DGGITQSPKYLFRKEGQNVTLSCEQNLNHDAMYWYRQDPGQGLRLIYYSQIVNDFQKGDIAEGYSVSREKKESFPLTVTSAQKNPTAFYLCASSISEYNEQFFGPGTRLTVL.

Within the sample, this clone is medium-sized (0.01 to 0.1%). The rearrangement links TRBV4-2 to TRBJ2-3; tentative D call: TRBD2 (6 bases). Looked up from germline, CDR1 is LGHNA and CDR2 is YNFKEQ. The CDR3 extends over 14 amino acids. V was clipped by 8 bases and J by 2 bases, with 14 bases between them. Here the CDR3 reads CASRAGQDTDTQYF. In nucleotides, the CDR3 is TGTGCCAGCCGGGCGGGGCAAGACACAGATACGCAGTATTTT.

The genes are TRBV19 and TRBJ2-3; no clear D gene. V lost 1 base to trimming and J lost 6 bases, with 11 bases between them. Looked up from germline, CDR1 is LNHDA and CDR2 is SQIVND (reference sequence). This CDR3 contains 14 residues. The CDR3 sequence: CASSIVLGPDTQYF. CDR3 DNA sequence: TGTGCCAGTAGTATAGTCCTGGGCCCGGATACGCAGTATTTT.

The genes are TRBV4-1 and TRBJ2-1; 8 nucleotides align to TRBD2. The trim removed 1 base at V and 6 bases at J, leaving 8 bases unmatched. This CDR3 region has 16 residues. Germline V gives CDR1 MGHRA, CDR2 YSYEKL. CDR3 sequence reads: CASSQGVGLEGNEQFF. The CDR3, as DNA: TGCGCCAGCAGCCAAGGAGTGGGACTAGAGGGCAATGAGCAGTTCTTC.

The chain is built from TRBV4-2 and TRBJ1-1, with TRBD1 matching 7 bases. Looked up from germline, CDR1 is LGHNA and CDR2 is YNFKEQ. CDR3 length equals 14 residues. The J segment lost 4 bases and the V segment lost 3 bases, leaving 5 bases of the junction unmatched. The CDR3 region is CASSQVPGGTEAFF. The CDR3 bases are TGTGCCAGCAGCCAGGTTCCAGGGGGCACTGAAGCTTTCTTT.

The rearrangement joins TRBV27 to TRBJ2-2, with 7 bases lining up with TRBD1. The ends lost 5 bases at V and 1 base at J; junction bases unmatched: 10. Germline assignment: CDR1 MNHEY and CDR2 SMNVEV (reference sequence). CDR3 length: 17 amino acids. CDR3 bases: TGTGCCAGCAGTACCACTTCAGGGGGTTGGAACACCGGGGAGCTGTTTTTT. It codes for CASSTTSGGWNTGELFF.

The rearrangement joins TRBV5-1 to TRBJ2-3; D perhaps matches TRBD2 (6 bases). CDR1 is SGHRS, CDR2 YFSETQ, per germline. V was pared by 0 bases and J by 4 bases, with 9 bases between. The CDR3 runs 14 residues. CDR3 sequence: CASSLAGVADTQYF. Written as DNA, the CDR3 is TGCGCCAGCAGCTTGGCGGGAGTGGCAGATACGCAGTATTTT.

The V and J genes are TRBV4-1 and TRBJ2-3; 10 nucleotides line up with TRBD2. The J segment lost 15 bases and the V segment lost 1 base, leaving 10 bases of the junction unmatched. The length of the CDR3 is 14 residues. Germline V gene lookup returns CDR1 MGHRA and CDR2 YSYEKL. The chain's CDR3 is CASSQVNSGRSHYF. DNA of the CDR3: TGCGCCAGCAGCCAAGTCAATAGCGGGAGGTCCCACTATTTT.

The rearrangement links TRBV18 to TRBJ1-1, with D unclear. Germline V lookup: CDR1 KGHSH, CDR2 LQKENI. This CDR3 region has 13 residues. V was pared by 4 bases and J by 4 bases, with 10 bases between. CDR3 DNA sequence: TGTGCCAGCTCACTTTGGGGAGGCACTGAAGCTTTCTTT. Translating it yields CASSLWGGTEAFF.